This T cell receptor (beta chain) derives from a study of T cell responses to AZD1222 COVID-19 vaccine. Overall study results and limits: Donors in the cohort were predominantly white British and more often female, and clonal diversity was possibly underestimated.

Produced via immunoSEQ multiplex PCR; TCRdb's table is partial and in-frame only. Of 100,000 to 140,000 clones in the sample, roughly 90% were seen once. The CDR3 has 15 amino acids. V was clipped by 4 bases and J by 2 bases, with 15 bases between them. Germline lookup yields CDR1 SGHDT and CDR2 YYEEEE. Note on this clone: Its specificity is unknown.

The specimen was peripheral blood, collected on day 0 of AZD1222 vaccination. The clonotype comes from an adult in good health. V gene TRBV5-6 combines with J gene TRBJ2-5; a weak D match, TRBD1 (6 bases). The CDR3 protein is CASSRPAGEQETQYF. CDR3 coding DNA: TGTGCCAGCAGCCGCCCTGCAGGGGAACAAGAGACCCAGTACTTC.